This TCR beta chain stems from a study of cytomegalovirus exposure and HLA in healthy donors (TCRdb year 2017). In the study overall: The 666 repertoires of the first cohort and the roughly 110 validation repertoires were produced on the same platform, according to a later analysis. The study aimed to test whether cataloging public T cell receptors could reveal signatures of past pathogen exposure. Besides the first cohort of approximately 710 subjects, a separate validation cohort made up of 120 different subjects was used. To predict cytomegalovirus infection status, the study combined high-throughput TCR immunosequencing, statistical association of individual TCRs with disease status, and machine learning. The paper's findings and limits, for the study overall: Subsequent analysis determined that TCRs grouped into clusters in the first cohort also showed a tendency toward co-occurrence across the approximately 110 validation repertoires, and approximately 94% of cluster scores exceeded 0. In vitro tests confirmed that three of the cytomegalovirus-associated TCR beta chains recognize cytomegalovirus antigens. Most TCR sequences were observed very rarely across donors, whereas some public TCRs were present in many individuals. In the study, some 160 TCR beta chains were listed as associated with cytomegalovirus. The authors suggested that the approach could potentially be extended to other disease states and immunological phenotypes. A later analysis lacked HLA typing for the validation cohort, so it scored co-occurrence in that cohort across all 120 or so repertoires. The classifier was reported to diagnose cytomegalovirus status with high specificity and sensitivity in both the original cohort and the validation cohort.

On this clone: What antigen it recognizes has not been identified. One base away there is no much larger clone; base qualities are not given.

Donors formed part of the validation cohort, which comprised 120 or so subjects and was distinct from the first cohort of several hundred subjects. The library was produced with the immunoSEQ multiplex PCR assay. Per the source publication's procedure: A statistical classification framework was developed to diagnose cytomegalovirus status using the catalog of TCR beta chain sequences. Sourced from immuneACCESS, this table was stored by TCRdb with only in-frame sequences that have V and J called. A share of the clones is absent; for the studies checked, an unresolved V gene accounts for under half, and the remainder has no known explanation. That table furnishes V, J and clone size, whereas the DNA furnished D and trimming. Across this sample there are about 220,000 clones, with approximately 86% seen only once. 2.9% of the sample is in the top ten clones. The source is a woman aged 18 to 35 in good health and CMV-seronegative. The sample was PBMCs.

The nucleotide sequence reads as follows: TGTGCCAGCAGCCCCTGGGGACAGGGGGCAAACAATGAGCAGTTCTTC. This yields the protein CASSPWGQGANNEQFF. The chain couples TRBV5-6 to TRBJ2-1, and 12 bases in between align with TRBD1. V is pruned by 4 bases and J by 5 bases, leaving 7 bases of the junction without a gene match. The germline V gene encodes CDR1 SGHDT and CDR2 YYEEEE. Including the terminal cysteine and phenylalanine, the CDR3 comprises 16 residues. Only CDR3 DNA is held: 48 bases, read in frame from base 1.